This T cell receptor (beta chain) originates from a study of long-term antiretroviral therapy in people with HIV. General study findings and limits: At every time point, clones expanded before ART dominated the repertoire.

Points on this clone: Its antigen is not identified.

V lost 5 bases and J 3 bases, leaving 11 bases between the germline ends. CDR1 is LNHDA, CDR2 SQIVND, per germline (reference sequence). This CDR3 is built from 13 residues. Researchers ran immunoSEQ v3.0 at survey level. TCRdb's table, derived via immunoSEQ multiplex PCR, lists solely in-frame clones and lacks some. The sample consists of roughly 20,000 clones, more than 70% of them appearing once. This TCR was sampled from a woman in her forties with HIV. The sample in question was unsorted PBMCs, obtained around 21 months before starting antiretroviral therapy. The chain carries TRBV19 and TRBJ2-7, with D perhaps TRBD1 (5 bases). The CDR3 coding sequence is TGTGCCAGTAGTCCCTCCAGGGTCTACGAGCAGTACTTC. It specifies CASSPSRVYEQYF.